The next 25 T cell receptor beta chains were all read from a single sample in a study of CD8 T cells in Susac syndrome. The RNA, about 0.45 to 1 ug, was put through reverse transcription using random hexamers. TCRdb independently ran MiXCR on the immunoSEQ multiplex PCR reads; one entry per CDR3 protein. The sample yields over 150,000 distinct CDR3 sequences, approximately 95% seen once. Sequenced input: CD4+ T cells from PBMCs. These receptors originate from a human donor with multiple sclerosis.

This clonotype was observed once. This chain uses TRBV5-1 with TRBJ2-1; 8 bases match TRBD1. V dropped 4 bases and J dropped 5; count of bases not matched to a gene: 5. This CDR3 has 14 amino acids. Germline CDR1 and CDR2: SGHRS and YFSETQ. The CDR3 here is CASSPMTGDNEQFF. CDR3 bases: TGCGCCAGCAGCCCCATGACAGGGGACAATGAGCAGTTCTTC.

The chain carries TRBV6-6 and TRBJ2-7; 10 nucleotides match TRBD1. The CDR3 consists of 14 residues. The V gene end was trimmed by 7 bases and the J gene end by 6 bases; junction bases not matched to a gene: 9. Germline CDR1 is MNHNY and CDR2 is SVGAGI (reference sequence). The CDR3 loop is CASTLGQGSLEQYF. CDR3 DNA sequence: TGTGCCAGCACTTTGGGACAGGGGTCCCTCGAGCAGTACTTC.

This clonotype was seen just once. An end of the junction does not agree with germline; a read error may underlie this. The CDR3 bases are TGTGCCAGCAGCCTAGCCCTAGCGACAGGCACCTACGAGCAGTACTTC. It is translated as CASSLALATGTYEQYF. The V and J genes are TRBV7-9 and TRBJ2-7; D is tentatively TRBD1 or TRBD2 (6 bases each). Germline V lookup: CDR1 SEHNR, CDR2 FQNEAQ (reference sequence). CDR3 length equals 16 residues.

CDR3 DNA sequence: TGTGCCAGCAGCCCAGGAGGGGGTGAGCAGTTCTTC. This codes for CASSPGGGEQFF. The J gene is TRBJ2-1, the V gene TRBV7-3; D may correspond to TRBD1 or TRBD2 (6 bases each). The germline V gene has CDR1 SGHTA and CDR2 FQGTGA. Trimming removed 5 bases from V and 9 bases from J, with 11 bases in between. The CDR3 is 12 amino acids.

The V and J genes are TRBV3-1 and TRBJ2-3; a possible D gene is TRBD2 (5 bases). Germline CDR1 reads LGHDT; CDR2 reads YNNKEL (reference sequence). The CDR3 is made up of 15 amino acids. Trimming took 1 base from V and 2 from J, leaving 10 bases between them. The CDR3 reads CASSQVGLYTDTQYF. The DNA for the CDR3 is TGTGCCAGCAGCCAAGTTGGACTCTACACAGATACGCAGTATTTT.

V is TRBV18 and J is TRBJ1-1; possible D gene TRBD1, 6 bases. Trimming stripped 0 bases from V and 5 bases from J, with 10 bases between. Germline V lookup: CDR1 KGHSH, CDR2 LQKENI. The CDR3 is made up of 14 amino acids. This CDR3 is CASSPPAGDTEAFF. The CDR3 DNA sequence: TGTGCCAGCTCACCACCGGCAGGGGATACTGAAGCTTTCTTT.

The chain's CDR3 is CASRDRLTQYF. The CDR3 nucleotides are TGTGCCAGTAGGGACAGGCTTACGCAGTATTTT. The V call is TRBV19, the J call TRBJ2-3; 7 bases align to TRBD1. The CDR3 length is 11 residues. CDR1 and CDR2 (germline): LNHDA, SQIVND (reference sequence). V shed 6 bases and J 8 bases; nucleotides not matched to a gene: 2.

This chain links TRBV10-3 with TRBJ2-6, with TRBD2 as a possible D gene (5 bases). Germline-derived CDR1 and CDR2 are ENHRY and SYGVKD. Deletions cut 7 bases from V and 1 base from J, with 17 bases between. CDR3 length equals 17 residues. CDR3 nucleotides: TGTGCCATCAAAGGTCCCCACGGGGTTTCTGGGGCCAACGTCCTGACTTTC. Amino acid sequence: CAIKGPHGVSGANVLTF.

The rearrangement uses TRBV16 and TRBJ1-6; TRBD1 matches at 8 bases. The length of the CDR3 is 15 residues. Losses at the gene ends were 0 bases for V and 6 bases for J; bases not matched to a gene: 1. Germline CDR1 is KGHSY and CDR2 is FQNENV. CDR3 sequence: CASSQSGQGNSPLHF. The CDR3 DNA reads as TGTGCCAGCAGCCAATCCGGACAGGGTAATTCACCCCTCCACTTT.

The V call is TRBV29-1, the J call TRBJ1-5; weak D call: TRBD1 (5 bases). The CDR3 spans 13 residues. The V gene lost 7 bases and the J gene lost 4 bases, with 14 bases spanning the gap. Germline loops: CDR1 SQVTM, CDR2 ANQGSEA. The CDR3 here is CSAVGGYNQPQHF. CDR3 coding DNA: TGCAGCGCTGTGGGGGGATATAATCAGCCCCAGCATTTT.

This chain uses TRBV18 with TRBJ1-2, with a weak D call TRBD1 (5 bases). This CDR3 is 11 amino acids long. Trimming removed 8 bases at V and 5 bases at J, with 9 bases between. The germline V gene encodes CDR1 KGHSH and CDR2 LQKENI. The CDR3 DNA reads as TGTGCCAGCACGGGGACGTATGGCTACACCTTC. The encoded protein is CASTGTYGYTF.

This clonotype was found a few times. The J gene is TRBJ2-6, the V gene TRBV7-9; no definite D call. Germline V lookup: CDR1 SEHNR, CDR2 FQNEAQ (reference sequence). The length of the CDR3 is 14 residues. Trimming cost V 3 bases and J 3 bases, with 6 bases left between them. CDR3 DNA sequence: TGTGCCAGCAGCTTTTCAAGTGGGGCCAACGTCCTGACTTTC. This encodes CASSFSSGANVLTF.

V and J are TRBV5-4 and TRBJ2-1; 7 bases are a match to TRBD2. This CDR3 is built from 15 residues. Per germline, CDR1 SGHNT and CDR2 YYREEE (reference sequence). V lost 10 bases, J lost 8 bases, and 18 bases stayed unmatched. CDR3 sequence reads: CAFQRWRGSPDEQFF. As DNA, the CDR3 is TGTGCCTTCCAGCGGTGGCGGGGGAGCCCCGATGAGCAGTTCTTC.

The J gene is TRBJ2-5, the V gene TRBV2; D is perhaps TRBD2 (6 bases). The germline V and J ends were trimmed by 1 base and 6 bases, with 12 bases remaining between them. CDR1 is SNHLY, CDR2 FYNNEI, per germline. The CDR3 extends over 14 amino acids. The CDR3 sequence: CASSEGRDGQTQYF. The CDR3 DNA follows: TGTGCCAGCAGTGAAGGGAGGGACGGCCAGACCCAGTACTTC.

This chain links TRBV5-6 with TRBJ2-3; D remains ambiguous. V gave up 5 bases and J gave up 0 bases, with 16 bases separating them. This CDR3 contains 16 residues. Germline V gene sequence: CDR1 SGHDT, CDR2 YYEEEE. The CDR3 coding sequence is TGTGCCAGCAGTTTACCAGGCTTACCTAGCACAGATACGCAGTATTTT. It translates to CASSLPGLPSTDTQYF.

The gene calls are TRBV12-3 or TRBV12-4 and TRBJ2-1; 8 bases agree with TRBD2. The CDR3 extends over 11 amino acids. With V trimmed by 5 bases and J by 14 bases, 5 bases remained unmatched. The CDR3 sequence is CASSISGREFF. The CDR3 DNA reads TGTGCCAGCAGTATAAGCGGGAGAGAGTTCTTC.

This chain connects TRBV27 to TRBJ2-7; 8 bases line up with TRBD2. J gave up 3 bases and V 9 bases, and 28 bases lay outside the gene matches. The germline CDR1 and CDR2 sequences are MNHEY and SMNVEV (reference sequence). The CDR3 loop spans 20 amino acids. The CDR3 is CASSKRGLGAGGRLGYEQYF. The CDR3 coding sequence is TGTGCCAGTTCTAAGAGGGGCCTGGGGGCGGGAGGCCGTCTGGGCTACGAGCAGTACTTC.

The V and J genes are TRBV6-2 or TRBV6-3 and TRBJ2-7; perhaps TRBD2 as D (6 bases). The CDR3 spans 16 residues. The germline V and J ends were trimmed by 2 bases and 1 base, with 15 bases remaining between them. Germline CDR1 MNHEY, CDR2 SVGEGT. Written as DNA, the CDR3 is TGTGCCAGCAGTTACCCCCAGGGACGGGAGTCCTACGAGCAGTACTTC. Translating it yields CASSYPQGRESYEQYF.

The J gene is TRBJ2-7, the V gene TRBV18; D gene ambiguous. Trimming took 2 bases from V and 3 from J, leaving 14 bases between them. Looked up from germline, CDR1 is KGHSH and CDR2 is LQKENI. The CDR3 extends over 15 amino acids. The chain's CDR3 is CASSPGNQLIYEQYF. The DNA for the CDR3 is TGTGCCAGCTCACCAGGGAACCAACTCATCTACGAGCAGTACTTC.

V is TRBV20-1 and J is TRBJ1-4, with D possibly TRBD1 on 5 matching bases. The CDR3 spans 13 residues. V lost 6 bases and J lost 8, with 16 bases in between. Germline loops: CDR1 DFQATT, CDR2 SNEGSKA (reference sequence). CDR3 in DNA: TGCAGTGCCGCCCGTTCGGGGGAAGAAAAACTGTTTTTT. Translation gives CSAARSGEEKLFF.

The chain employs TRBV6-5 and TRBJ2-7; 8 bases are shared with TRBD2. V shed 3 bases, J shed 4 bases, and the junction held 8 bases outside the gene matches. Per the germline V gene, CDR1 is MNHEY and CDR2 is SVGAGI. The CDR3 extends over 15 amino acids. The CDR3 region has the DNA TGTGCCAGCAGTTATACGGGGGGGCTACTGTACGAGCAGTACTTC. Protein product: CASSYTGGLLYEQYF.

The chain combines TRBV29-1 with TRBJ2-4; TRBD2 might be the D (5 bases). Germline V CDR1 and CDR2: SQVTM, ANQGSEA. V gave up 2 bases and J gave up 6 bases, with 11 bases separating them. The CDR3 covers 13 residues. In DNA form, the CDR3 reads TGCAGCGTTGAACCTCAGGCGGGAAACATTCAGTACTTC. Its protein is CSVEPQAGNIQYF.

This chain joins TRBV7-9 and TRBJ1-2; D possibly corresponds to TRBD1 (6 bases). Per germline, CDR1 SEHNR and CDR2 FQNEAQ (reference sequence). Trimming removed 1 base at V and 5 bases at J, with 11 bases between. CDR3 length equals 14 residues. CDR3 sequence (DNA): TGTGCCAGCAGCTTAGGGGACCAGGGGTATGGCTACACCTTC. Translated: CASSLGDQGYGYTF.

V usage is TRBV6-2 or TRBV6-3 and J usage is TRBJ2-5, with D maybe TRBD1 (6 bases). The CDR3 sequence is 15 residues long. Trimming shortened V by 6 bases and J by 3 bases, and 17 bases separated the two germline ends. Germline CDR1 MNHEY, CDR2 SVGEGT. The CDR3 reads CASSYGTKTKETQYF. DNA of the CDR3: TGTGCCAGCAGCTACGGGACAAAAACGAAAGAGACCCAGTACTTC.

The chain recombines TRBV6-2 or TRBV6-3 with TRBJ2-7; D remains ambiguous. The CDR3 runs 13 residues. In germline, CDR1 is MNHEY, CDR2 SVGEGT. Trimming pared 0 bases from V and 13 bases from J, leaving 16 bases between. CDR3 sequence reads: CASSYSGPRKPYF. DNA for the CDR3: TGTGCCAGCAGTTACTCGGGTCCCCGGAAACCTTACTTC.